Presented here are 18 T cell receptor beta chains from one specimen sequenced in a study of blood T cell repertoires in COVID-19. This table comes from immunoSEQ multiplex PCR, and its TCRdb copy is limited to in-frame clones, with some not included. The sample lists approximately 250,000 clones; more than 70% were seen once. The sample taken for sequencing was peripheral blood. The receptors stem from a woman aged 80 or over with COVID-19, enrolled during active disease.

The chain uses TRBV19 and TRBJ1-6; 9 nucleotides match TRBD1. J lost 7 bases, V lost 5 bases, and 3 bases had no gene match. The germline V gene encodes CDR1 LNHDA and CDR2 SQIVND (reference sequence). The length of the CDR3 is 14 residues. The CDR3 DNA reads as TGTGCCAGTAGTCGAGGGACAGGGAATTCACCCCTCCACTTT. Protein product: CASSRGTGNSPLHF.

This CDR3 reads CASSSRTSGDEQYF. As DNA, the CDR3 is TGTGCCAGCAGTTCCCGGACTAGTGGGGACGAGCAGTACTTC. This sequence joins TRBV27 and TRBJ2-7; 7 nucleotides align to TRBD2. This CDR3 has 14 amino acids. From germline, CDR1 is MNHEY and CDR2 SMNVEV (reference sequence). V lost 4 bases and J lost 5; bases outside the gene matches: 8.

The chain couples TRBV11-2 to TRBJ1-2, with a possible D match to TRBD1 (6 bases). Germline V CDR1 and CDR2: SGHAT, FQNNGV. This CDR3 is built from 15 residues. Trimming left V 1 base short and J 7 bases short, with 16 bases between. CDR3 in amino acids: CASSLAEGGSGGYTF. Written as DNA, the CDR3 is TGTGCCAGCAGCTTAGCCGAAGGGGGTTCAGGTGGCTACACCTTC.

CDR3 nucleotide sequence: TGTGCCAGCAGCCAAGAAGCAGGAACCAAAAACATTCAGTACTTC. Its translation is CASSQEAGTKNIQYF. The rearrangement joins TRBV3-1 (or the pseudogene TRBV3-2) to TRBJ2-4, with unresolved D. This CDR3 spans 15 amino acids. The germline V gene has CDR1 LGHDT and CDR2 YNNKEL (reference sequence). The V end lost 0 bases, the J end lost 2 bases, and 8 bases lay between the germline ends.

The chain employs TRBV18 and TRBJ2-7; D is ambiguous. V dropped 5 bases and J dropped 5 bases, with 7 bases sitting between them. From germline, CDR1 is KGHSH and CDR2 LQKENI. CDR3 length equals 11 residues. The CDR3 DNA follows: TGTGCCAGCTCAAGCGTAGACGAGCAGTACTTC. Translated, it gives CASSSVDEQYF.

The chain carries TRBV2 and TRBJ1-1; D remains ambiguous. This CDR3 is built from 16 residues. V dropped 6 bases and J dropped 0 bases, with 17 bases sitting between them. Germline lookup yields CDR1 SNHLY and CDR2 FYNNEI. CDR3 in DNA: TGTGCCAGCAGGTTACTACGGGAGGTGATGAACACTGAAGCTTTCTTT. Encoded protein: CASRLLREVMNTEAFF.

The chain carries TRBV18 and TRBJ1-1, with 7 bases aligning to TRBD1. After removal of 6 bases from V and 0 bases from J, the junction contained 4 bases not matched to a gene. The CDR3 covers 14 residues. The germline V gene encodes CDR1 KGHSH and CDR2 LQKENI. CDR3 amino acids: CASSGGQLNTEAFF. The CDR3 DNA follows: TGTGCCAGCTCGGGGGGACAGCTGAACACTGAAGCTTTCTTT.

The chain combines TRBV6-5 with TRBJ1-1; the D is unclear. The length of the CDR3 is 12 residues. V shed 6 bases and J shed 7 bases, with 12 bases lying between them. CDR1 and CDR2 (germline): MNHEY, SVGAGI. CDR3 protein: CASRRDPYEAFF. CDR3 bases: TGTGCCAGCAGACGGGATCCATATGAAGCTTTCTTT.

This chain links TRBV27 with TRBJ1-5; 10 bases align to TRBD1. The J segment lost 7 bases and the V segment lost 3 bases, leaving 9 bases of the junction unmatched. The CDR3 is made up of 16 amino acids. Germline values: CDR1 MNHEY, CDR2 SMNVEV (reference sequence). This CDR3 reads CASSFQGTGDGQPQHF. The CDR3 DNA follows: TGTGCCAGCAGTTTCCAGGGGACAGGGGACGGGCAGCCCCAGCATTTT.

The CDR3 DNA reads TGTGCCAGCAGCCCGGGACAGGGGTTTAATGGCTACACCTTC. It is translated as CASSPGQGFNGYTF. V gene TRBV7-9 combines with J gene TRBJ1-2; 10 bases agree with TRBD1. The CDR3 is 14 amino acids. Germline V CDR1 and CDR2: SEHNR, FQNEAQ (reference sequence). The V and J ends lost 5 bases and 6 bases, in that order; junction bases with no gene match: 6.

CDR3 residues: CASSDSSYEQYV. The CDR3 nucleotides read TGTGCCAGCAGTGACAGCTCCTACGAGCAGTACGTC. The chain recombines TRBV28 with TRBJ2-7; maybe TRBD1 (5 bases). Germline loops: CDR1 MDHEN, CDR2 SYDVKM. V dropped 5 bases and J dropped 0 bases, with 5 bases sitting between them. CDR3 size: 12 residues.

The V call is TRBV11-2, the J call TRBJ1-2; TRBD1 agrees at 7 bases. After removal of 5 bases from V and 8 bases from J, the junction contained 8 bases not matched to a gene. This CDR3 is 13 amino acids long. Germline CDR1 and CDR2: SGHAT and FQNNGV. Here the CDR3 DNA reads TGTGCCAGCAGCCCCTCACAGGGGAGCGGCTACACCTTC. This sequence encodes CASSPSQGSGYTF. The whole variable domain, remainder taken from reference TRBV11-2 and TRBJ1-2, is EAGVAQSPRYKIIEKRQSVAFWCNPISGHATLYWYQQILGQGPKLLIQFQNNGVVDDSQLPKDRFSAERLKGVDSTLKIQPAKLEDSAVYLCASSPSQGSGYTFGSGTRLTVV.

This clone was counted only a few times. DNA for the CDR3: TGCGCCAGCGGGGGCGGGGGAATCACAGATACGCAGTATTTT. It codes for CASGGGGITDTQYF. This chain connects TRBV5-1 to TRBJ2-3, with D perhaps matching TRBD2 (7 bases). V dropped 7 bases and J dropped 2 bases, with 14 bases sitting between them. This CDR3 contains 14 residues. The germline CDR1 and CDR2 sequences are SGHRS and YFSETQ.

This clone was recorded only once. The chain recombines TRBV5-4 with TRBJ1-2; D call uncertain. Trimming took off 0 bases at V and 8 bases at J, with 14 bases between the two ends. The CDR3 runs to 14 residues. The germline CDR1 and CDR2 sequences are SGHNT and YYREEE (reference sequence). As DNA, the CDR3 is TGTGCCAGCAGCTTGGGTTCCCAGGTGTGGGGCTACACCTTC. Translating gives CASSLGSQVWGYTF.

The chain carries TRBV18 and TRBJ1-2; no firm D call. With 3 bases removed from V and 4 bases from J, the gap between germline ends came to 21 bases. There are 17 residues in the CDR3. Germline loops: CDR1 KGHSH, CDR2 LQKENI. The CDR3 reads CASSPVGYGSLLYGYTF. The CDR3 DNA follows: TGTGCCAGCTCACCGGTTGGTTACGGTTCCTTGCTCTATGGCTACACCTTC.

The chain carries TRBV5-8 and TRBJ2-3; D ambiguous. The V gene's germline CDR1 is SGHTS and CDR2 YDEGEE. Trimming left V 4 bases short and J 0 bases short, with 9 bases between. This CDR3 is built from 14 residues. In DNA form, the CDR3 reads TGTGCCAGCAGCCTCAGTGCCAGCACAGATACGCAGTATTTT. As protein: CASSLSASTDTQYF.

The chain links TRBV7-2 to TRBJ2-7, with 7 bases identical to TRBD2. Losses at the gene ends were 3 bases for V and 3 bases for J; bases not matched to a gene: 2. This CDR3 spans 13 amino acids. The V gene's germline CDR1 is SGHTA and CDR2 FQGNSA. The CDR3: CASSFSGGYEQYF. The DNA of the CDR3 is TGTGCCAGCAGCTTTTCGGGGGGCTACGAGCAGTACTTC.

This clone came up once. CDR3 nucleotide sequence: TGTGCCAGCAGACAGGGGGCGAACACCGGGGAGCTGTTTTTT. It codes for CASRQGANTGELFF. The rearrangement uses TRBV27 and TRBJ2-2, with 8 bases identical to TRBD1. With 6 bases clipped from V and 0 bases from J, the junction kept 0 bases outside the gene matches. Germline assignment: CDR1 MNHEY and CDR2 SMNVEV (reference sequence). The CDR3 has 14 amino acids.